This is a list of T cell receptor beta chains from one sample in a study of control samples from healthy donors and cancer patients. TCRdb keeps only in-frame clones here, not all; method: immunoSEQ multiplex PCR. The sample contains about 40,000 clones, roughly 92% of which appear only once. Material for sequencing was blood. The receptors were gathered from a woman aged 45-59 years in good health. The CDR3 runs from the conserved cysteine through the conserved F or W. A D gene is named only where the DNA matches it firmly. Where a row states a size, it is once, few, many or the class of an expanded clone; other rows omit it.

clone_size j_call d_call v_call cdr3_nt cdr3_aa
once TRBJ2-5 TRBD1 TRBV30 TGTGCCTGGAGGCGGCCCGGGACAGGGAGGGAGACCCAGTACTTC CAWRRPGTGRETQYF
NA TRBJ1-2 NA TRBV7-2 TGTGCCAGCAGCTTTAGTGATTATGGCTACACCTTC CASSFSDYGYTF
once TRBJ1-2 NA TRBV6-6 TGTGCCAGCAGTCGACAGGAGAGCTATGGCTACACCTTC CASSRQESYGYTF
NA TRBJ1-1 NA TRBV28 TGTGCCAGCAGCCATCCCCTTGACACATTGAACACTGAAGCTTTCTTT CASSHPLDTLNTEAFF
NA TRBJ2-3 NA TRBV7-8 TGTGCCAGCAGCCCTTTCACAGATACGCAGTATTTT CASSPFTDTQYF
NA TRBJ1-2 NA TRBV6-2/TRBV6-3 TGTGCCAGCAGTTTACCCGGGACCCCGGGCGGAGGAGGCTACACCTTC CASSLPGTPGGGGYTF
few TRBJ2-7 NA TRBV6-2/TRBV6-3 TGTGCCAGCAGTTCAAACAGGGACGAGCAGTACTTC CASSSNRDEQYF
once TRBJ1-2 TRBD1 TRBV19 TGTGCCAGTAGCCCGACAGGGACCTATGGCTACACCTTC CASSPTGTYGYTF
NA TRBJ1-5 NA TRBV2 TGTGCCAGCAGCCACGGACGGATCAATCAGCCCCAGCATTTT CASSHGRINQPQHF
NA TRBJ1-2 TRBD1 TRBV12-3/TRBV12-4 TGTGCCAGCAGTTTGGGACAGGGAGGCTACACCTTC CASSLGQGGYTF
NA TRBJ2-3 TRBD2 TRBV15 TGTGCCACCAGCAGCGGGACTAGCGGGGCTGGAGATACGCAGTATTTT CATSSGTSGAGDTQYF
NA TRBJ1-1 TRBD1 TRBV2 TGTGCCAGCAGCGGACAGGGAGGGAGCACTGAAGCTTTCTTT CASSGQGGSTEAFF
once TRBJ2-4 TRBD2 TRBV5-1 TGCGCCAGCAGCCCAGCTAGCGGGGGCGCCAAAAACATTCAGTACTTC CASSPASGGAKNIQYF
once TRBJ1-1 NA TRBV7-8 TGTGCCAGCAGCTTAGGCTTTAGAACTGAAGCTTTCTTT CASSLGFRTEAFF
NA TRBJ2-7 NA TRBV5-8 TGTGCCAGCAGCTTGGGACATACCTACTTC CASSLGHTYF
NA TRBJ1-5 TRBD1 TRBV7-9 TGTGCCAGCAGCTCCGGGACAGGGGGCCAGCATTTT CASSSGTGGQHF
NA TRBJ1-2 TRBD1 TRBV7-3 TGTGCCAGCAGCCTGGGACAGGGCTATGGCTACACCTTC CASSLGQGYGYTF
NA TRBJ1-2 NA TRBV28 TGTGCCAGCAGTTTAGGGACGAACTATGGCTACACCTTC CASSLGTNYGYTF
NA TRBJ2-7 NA TRBV5-1 TGCGCCAGCAGCTTGGGTCGGAGGGGCGACGAGCAGTACTTC CASSLGRRGDEQYF
NA TRBJ1-1 TRBD1 TRBV19 TGTGCCAGTAGTACGTCCGGGACAGGCGGTGAAGCTTTCTTT CASSTSGTGGEAFF
NA TRBJ1-2 TRBD1 TRBV19 TGTGCCAGTAGTTCGGGACAGGGGAAGAGAGGCTACACCTTC CASSSGQGKRGYTF
once TRBJ1-5 NA TRBV4-2 TGTGCCAGCAGCCAAGTTGGGGGAATAGGGAGCAATCAGCCCCAGCATTTT CASSQVGGIGSNQPQHF
NA TRBJ1-4 NA TRBV7-8 TGTGCCAGCAGCTTAACAGGGAACTCTGAAAAACTGTTTTTT CASSLTGNSEKLFF
NA TRBJ1-4 NA TRBV2 TGTGCCACGATACAGGGAAGTGGTGAAAAACTGTTTTTT CATIQGSGEKLFF
NA TRBJ2-7 NA TRBV20-1 TGCAGTGCTAGTGCCGGGGGCCTCTACGAGCAGTACTTC CSASAGGLYEQYF
once TRBJ2-2 NA TRBV6-6 TGTGCCAGCAGTCCACGGTTGACCGGGGAGCTGTTTTTT CASSPRLTGELFF
NA TRBJ2-3 TRBD2 TRBV5-6 TGTGCCAGCAGCCCCACCCCGCGGGGGGCAAAAAGGGATACGCAGTATTTT CASSPTPRGAKRDTQYF
NA TRBJ2-3 NA TRBV23-1 TGCGCCAGCAGTCCAGGGCCCCTCACAGATACGCAGTATTTT CASSPGPLTDTQYF
few TRBJ1-2 TRBD1 TRBV2 TGTGCCAGCAGTGGACAGGGGGGACAAGGCTACACCTTC CASSGQGGQGYTF
NA TRBJ2-1 TRBD1 TRBV5-1 TGCGCCAGCAGCTTAGGACAGGACCCCCGAAACGTCTTC CASSLGQDPRNVF
NA TRBJ1-2 TRBD1 TRBV28 TGTGCCAGCGGTAGACAGGGTGGCTACACCTTC CASGRQGGYTF
NA TRBJ2-3 NA TRBV3-1/TRBV3-2 TGTGCCAGCAGCCCCTACGGGACAGATACGCAGTATTTT CASSPYGTDTQYF
NA TRBJ1-2 NA TRBV6-6 TGTGCCAGCAGTTCCTCGGTCCCGAACTATGGCTACACCTTC CASSSSVPNYGYTF
NA TRBJ1-1 NA TRBV6-6 TGTGCCAGCAGTTACGACGGTATGAACACTGAAGCTTTCTTT CASSYDGMNTEAFF
NA TRBJ2-5 NA TRBV6-5 TGTGCCAGCCAATACGGGGGTAGCGGCGGGGAGACCCAGTACTTC CASQYGGSGGETQYF
NA TRBJ2-2 NA TRBV19 TGTGCCAGTAGTATTCGACAGAGGGCCGGGGAGCTGTTTTTT CASSIRQRAGELFF
NA TRBJ1-2 NA TRBV4-3 TGCGCCAGCAGCCAAGAGGCAGGGGCCCGAGGTAACTATGGCTACACCTTC CASSQEAGARGNYGYTF
NA TRBJ1-1 NA TRBV6-5 TGTGCCAGCAGTTTGAGTTGGGATATTAACACTGAAGCTTTCTTT CASSLSWDINTEAFF
NA TRBJ1-5 NA TRBV10-3 TGTGCCATCAGTTCTGGCAGGGACGATCAGCCCCAGCATTTT CAISSGRDDQPQHF
NA TRBJ2-1 NA TRBV7-2 TGTGCCAGCAGCTTAGCGGGGGCCTCACCAGACTACAATGAGCAGTTCTTC CASSLAGASPDYNEQFF
NA TRBJ1-6 TRBD1 TRBV2 TGTGCCAGCACCTTAGGACAGGATAATTCACCCCTCCACTTT CASTLGQDNSPLHF
NA TRBJ1-1 NA TRBV11-2 TGTGCCAGCAGCTTGACCGAACGAGAAGCTTTCTTT CASSLTEREAFF
once TRBJ1-4 NA TRBV19 TGTGCCAGTAGCTGGGGGAGGGGAACTAATGAAAAACTGTTTTTT CASSWGRGTNEKLFF
NA TRBJ1-2 NA TRBV25-1 TGTGCCAGCAGTAGCCGACAGAGCTTCATCGGAGGCTACACCTTC CASSSRQSFIGGYTF
NA TRBJ2-5 TRBD2 TRBV6-2/TRBV6-3 TGTGCCAGCAGTTGGACTAGCGGGAGCCGTCAAGAGACCCAGTACTTC CASSWTSGSRQETQYF
NA TRBJ1-2 NA TRBV3-1/TRBV3-2 TGTGCCAGCAGCCAAGGAGCCGGGACAAACTATGGCTACACCTTC CASSQGAGTNYGYTF
few TRBJ1-5 TRBD1 TRBV7-9 TGTGCCAGCAGCTTAAGCAGGGGGGATCAGCCCCAGCATTTT CASSLSRGDQPQHF
once TRBJ2-2 NA TRBV3-1/TRBV3-2 TGTGCCAGCAGCCAAAGTACGGCAGGCGGCACCGGGGAGCTGTTTTTT CASSQSTAGGTGELFF
once TRBJ2-1 TRBD1 TRBV7-2 TGTGCCAGCAGCTTAGACAGGGGGATCTACAATGAGCAGTTCTTC CASSLDRGIYNEQFF
NA TRBJ1-6 TRBD1 TRBV5-4 TGTGCCAGCAGCCGGACAGGAGAGAATTCACCCCTCCACTTT CASSRTGENSPLHF
once TRBJ2-5 NA TRBV11-2 TGTGCCAGCAGCTTAGATCAAGGGGGGGGACCCCAAGAGACCCAGTACTTC CASSLDQGGGPQETQYF
NA TRBJ2-1 NA TRBV4-1 TGCGCCAGCAGCCAAGATTCTCTGGGGCTAGGGATACGAAATGAGCAGTTCTTC CASSQDSLGLGIRNEQFF
NA TRBJ2-5 NA TRBV15 TGTGCCACCAGCAGAGGAGGGGGGGCGCTCCAAGAGACCCAGTACTTC CATSRGGGALQETQYF
NA TRBJ2-1 TRBD1 TRBV29-1 TGCAGCGTCCGGACAGGGAACTCCTACAATGAGCAGTTCTTC CSVRTGNSYNEQFF
NA TRBJ2-5 TRBD2 TRBV19 TGTGCCAGTAGTCACGGTGGCGGGGGGTTCCAAGAGACCCAGTACTTC CASSHGGGGFQETQYF
NA TRBJ1-1 NA TRBV7-2 TGTGCCAGCAGCTTCCTTGACAGGTCCACTGAAGCTTTCTTT CASSFLDRSTEAFF
NA TRBJ1-1 NA TRBV28 TGTGCCAGCAGTTCGGGGGATGTAGCTTTCTTT CASSSGDVAFF